One and the same sample provided the 14 T cell receptor beta chains below, sequenced in a study of T cell changes during pregnancy in multiple sclerosis. This table comes from immunoSEQ multiplex PCR, and its TCRdb copy is limited to in-frame clones, with some not included. The sample contains 100,000 or so clones, more than 80% of which appear only once. The source material was peripheral blood, sampled in the second trimester of pregnancy. The receptor set was obtained from a female donor with multiple sclerosis, enrolled in a pregnancy study.

V gene TRBV30 combines with J gene TRBJ2-1; TRBD2 agrees at 7 bases. The CDR3 has 15 residues. Germline CDR1 reads GTSNPN; CDR2 reads SVGIG (reference sequence). Trimming cost V 0 bases and J 4 bases; bases outside gene matches: 6. The CDR3 is CAWSVRAGEYNEQFF. Here the CDR3 DNA reads TGTGCCTGGAGTGTACGCGCGGGGGAATACAATGAGCAGTTCTTC.

The rearrangement joins TRBV28 to TRBJ2-2; D is undetermined. Trimming removed 2 bases from V and 1 base from J, with 8 bases in between. CDR3 length: 15 amino acids. The germline CDR1 and CDR2 sequences are MDHEN and SYDVKM. The CDR3 region has the DNA TGTGCCAGCAGTTTACACAGATTGAACACCGGGGAGCTGTTTTTT. Its protein is CASSLHRLNTGELFF.

The CDR3 region has the DNA TGTGCCAGCAGTTACCAGGTTCTCGCCGGGGAGCTGTTTTTT. Protein sequence: CASSYQVLAGELFF. This chain joins TRBV6-5 and TRBJ2-2; D gene uncertain. The CDR3 sequence is 14 residues long. Germline CDR1 is MNHEY and CDR2 is SVGAGI. Trimming stripped 2 bases from V and 6 bases from J, with 10 bases between.

This chain uses TRBV11-2 with TRBJ2-3, with 12 positions matching TRBD2. V shed 0 bases, J shed 9 bases, and the junction held 7 bases outside the gene matches. The CDR3 spans 16 residues. Germline CDR1 is SGHAT and CDR2 is FQNNGV. The CDR3: CASSLDFTSGRRTQYF. CDR3 nucleotides: TGTGCCAGCAGCTTAGATTTTACTAGCGGGAGGAGGACGCAGTATTTT.

This chain joins TRBV2 and TRBJ1-1, with D possibly being TRBD1 (5 bases). Germline V gives CDR1 SNHLY, CDR2 FYNNEI. Trimming pared 2 bases from V and 4 bases from J, leaving 11 bases between. This CDR3 spans 14 amino acids. The CDR3, as DNA: TGTGCCAGCAGTGAACCAGGGAGGGTCACTGAAGCTTTCTTT. This sequence encodes CASSEPGRVTEAFF.

The chain couples TRBV19 to TRBJ1-6; 10 nucleotides line up with TRBD1. From germline, CDR1 is LNHDA and CDR2 SQIVND (reference sequence). V lost 5 bases and J lost 7; bases outside the gene matches: 2. The CDR3 is made up of 14 amino acids. CDR3 coding DNA: TGTGCCAGTAGTTGGACAGGGGGAAATTCACCCCTCCACTTT. Translating gives CASSWTGGNSPLHF.

This sequence joins TRBV7-8 and TRBJ2-7; D is uncertain. Germline CDR1 and CDR2: SGHVS and FQNEAQ. CDR3 length equals 13 residues. The V gene lost 0 bases and the J gene lost 5 bases, with 8 bases spanning the gap. The CDR3 DNA sequence: TGTGCCAGCAGCTTAGCTCGTGCAGACGAGCAGTACTTC. Its protein is CASSLARADEQYF.

The chain joins TRBV28 to TRBJ2-7; no reliable D call. CDR1 and CDR2 from the germline V gene are MDHEN and SYDVKM. Deletions cut 7 bases from V and 5 bases from J, with 12 bases between. This CDR3 region has 12 residues. The CDR3 bases are TGTGCCAGCAAGCAGAGGATGGACGAGCAGTACTTC. As protein: CASKQRMDEQYF.

The rearrangement uses TRBV28 and TRBJ1-1, with D unresolved. CDR1 is MDHEN, CDR2 SYDVKM, per germline. V gave up 5 bases and J gave up 1 base, with 11 bases separating them. There are 14 residues in the CDR3. In nucleotides, the CDR3 is TGTGCCAGCAGTCTCATGCTTAGGAACACTGAAGCTTTCTTT. It translates to CASSLMLRNTEAFF.

The chain combines TRBV7-9 with TRBJ1-2, with TRBD1 matching over 12 bases. Germline CDR1 reads SEHNR; CDR2 reads FQNEAQ (reference sequence). The junction had 14 bases not matched to a gene; V was cut back by 5 bases and J by 7 bases. The CDR3 runs 17 residues. CDR3 protein: CASSPQGQGASEFGYTF. CDR3 sequence (DNA): TGTGCCAGCAGCCCCCAGGGACAGGGGGCGTCAGAATTTGGCTACACCTTC.

This chain connects TRBV11-2 to TRBJ2-1; 7 bases line up with TRBD1. Germline values: CDR1 SGHAT, CDR2 FQNNGV. V was clipped by 5 bases and J by 16 bases; unmatched bases: 14. The CDR3 is 13 residues long. The DNA of the CDR3 is TGTGCCAGCAGCCCGCTTTCCCCGGGACAGCCATTCTTC. Translated: CASSPLSPGQPFF.

V gene TRBV5-1 combines with J gene TRBJ2-1; 16 nucleotides line up with TRBD2. V lost 0 bases, J lost 15 bases, and 6 bases stayed unmatched. The V gene's germline CDR1 is SGHRS and CDR2 YFSETQ. The CDR3 spans 15 residues. In nucleotides, the CDR3 is TGCGCCAGCAGCTTGGCGGGGACTAGCGGGAGGGCCGTGTTCTTC. The encoded protein is CASSLAGTSGRAVFF.

The chain joins TRBV30 to TRBJ1-5; no firm D call. The CDR3 has 13 residues. CDR1 and CDR2 (germline): GTSNPN, SVGIG (reference sequence). V was pared by 3 bases and J by 4 bases, with 10 bases between. The CDR3 spells CAWRGRENQPQHF. The CDR3 DNA reads as TGTGCCTGGAGGGGCAGAGAGAATCAGCCCCAGCATTTT.

V is TRBV19 and J is TRBJ2-1; 7 bases agree with TRBD2. CDR3 length: 15 amino acids. The V segment lost 1 base and the J segment 8 bases; nucleotides outside the gene matches: 8. CDR1 LNHDA and CDR2 SQIVND come from the germline V gene (reference sequence). The CDR3 loop reads CASSIGAREADEQFF. DNA for the CDR3: TGTGCCAGTAGTATAGGGGCCCGGGAGGCGGATGAGCAGTTCTTC.